These T cell receptor beta chains were read from a single sample in a study of T-cell reconstitution after alpha-beta-depleted transplantation in children. Using its own MiXCR run on the PCR reads, TCRdb lists one record per CDR3 protein. The sample holds some 640,000 distinct CDR3 sequences, approximately 16% seen once. This specimen was PBMCs from the stem cell graft donor, taken from the stem cell graft. These receptors were obtained from a human donor who donated a stem cell graft to a child with acute myeloid leukemia. Both conserved end residues are part of each CDR3. The order of the fields is clone size, J gene, V gene, D gene, CDR3 DNA, CDR3 protein. The D gene is left open where the match is weak. Clone sizes are given selectively: once, few, many, or a class where the clone is expanded.

abundance: many; j_gene: TRBJ2-6; v_gene: TRBV7-3; d_gene: NA; CDR3nt: TGTGCCAGCAGCTTCGCCAACTCTGGGGCCAACGTCCTGACTTTC; CDR3aa: CASSFANSGANVLTF
abundance: once; j_gene: TRBJ2-3; v_gene: TRBV10-1; d_gene: NA; CDR3nt: TGCGCCAGCAGTGCGGAGTTTTTGACAGATACGCAGTATTTT; CDR3aa: CASSAEFLTDTQYF
abundance: few; j_gene: TRBJ2-3; v_gene: TRBV29-1; d_gene: NA; CDR3nt: TGCAGCCCTATTTTGACCTCCTCAGATACGCAGTATTTT; CDR3aa: CSPILTSSDTQYF
abundance: NA; j_gene: TRBJ2-2; v_gene: TRBV5-1; d_gene: TRBD1; CDR3nt: TGCGCCAGCAGCCCGACAGGGGGAGAACGATTCACCGGGGAGCTGTTTTTT; CDR3aa: CASSPTGGERFTGELFF
abundance: NA; j_gene: TRBJ1-5; v_gene: TRBV5-5; d_gene: TRBD1; CDR3nt: TGTGCCAGCAGCTTGGGGCCGGGACAGGGAAGCAATCAGCCCCAGCATTTT; CDR3aa: CASSLGPGQGSNQPQHF
abundance: many; j_gene: TRBJ2-1; v_gene: TRBV20-1; d_gene: TRBD2; CDR3nt: TGCAGTGCTAGAGATTTAGCGGGCTCCTACAATGAGCAGTTCTTC; CDR3aa: CSARDLAGSYNEQFF
abundance: few; j_gene: TRBJ2-1; v_gene: TRBV5-1; d_gene: TRBD2; CDR3nt: TGCGCCAGCAGCCTTTCTAGCGGGGGGGGTCGTGAGCAGTTCTTC; CDR3aa: CASSLSSGGGREQFF
abundance: many; j_gene: TRBJ1-2; v_gene: TRBV25-1; d_gene: NA; CDR3nt: TGTGCCAGCAACAGTGGAGGTGGCTACACCTTC; CDR3aa: CASNSGGGYTF
abundance: many; j_gene: TRBJ1-5; v_gene: TRBV7-9; d_gene: NA; CDR3nt: TGTGCCAGCAGCTTAAAGAGGGATCAGCCCCAGCATTTT; CDR3aa: CASSLKRDQPQHF
abundance: few; j_gene: TRBJ1-2; v_gene: TRBV29-1; d_gene: NA; CDR3nt: TGCAGCGTTGAAGAAAGGGGCGGCTACACCTTC; CDR3aa: CSVEERGGYTF
abundance: many; j_gene: TRBJ2-5; v_gene: TRBV30; d_gene: NA; CDR3nt: TGTGCCTGGAGTGCGCGGACGGGGGAGACCCAGTACTTC; CDR3aa: CAWSARTGETQYF
abundance: few; j_gene: TRBJ2-4; v_gene: TRBV5-1; d_gene: TRBD2; CDR3nt: TGCGCCAGCAGCCGGGACTACCTAGCCAAAAACATTCAGTACTTC; CDR3aa: CASSRDYLAKNIQYF
abundance: many; j_gene: TRBJ1-5; v_gene: TRBV20-1; d_gene: NA; CDR3nt: TGCAGTGCTACCCCGTGGGATTATAGCAATCAGCCCCAGCATTTT; CDR3aa: CSATPWDYSNQPQHF
abundance: few; j_gene: TRBJ2-3; v_gene: TRBV10-3; d_gene: NA; CDR3nt: TGTGCCATCAGTGAGGGAGAGGGGCTTGTCACAGATACGCAGTATTTT; CDR3aa: CAISEGEGLVTDTQYF
abundance: many; j_gene: TRBJ2-2; v_gene: TRBV5-1; d_gene: TRBD1; CDR3nt: TGTGCCAGCAGCTTAGCAACAGGGGCGGGGGAGCTGTTTTTT; CDR3aa: CASSLATGAGELFF
abundance: few; j_gene: TRBJ2-1; v_gene: TRBV29-1; d_gene: NA; CDR3nt: TGCAGCGTACTAACCATTTCCTCCTACAATGAGCAGTTCTTC; CDR3aa: CSVLTISSYNEQFF
abundance: NA; j_gene: TRBJ1-5; v_gene: TRBV7-9; d_gene: NA; CDR3nt: TGTGCCAGCAGCCAATCGGATTATAGCAATCAGCCCCAGCATTTT; CDR3aa: CASSQSDYSNQPQHF
abundance: many; j_gene: TRBJ2-5; v_gene: TRBV7-2; d_gene: NA; CDR3nt: TGTGCCACTTCCTTCCAAGGCCGAGAGACCCAGTACTTC; CDR3aa: CATSFQGRETQYF
abundance: many; j_gene: TRBJ2-5; v_gene: TRBV7-2; d_gene: TRBD2; CDR3nt: TGTGCCAGCAGCTTTACTAGCGGGGCGGCAGAGACCCAGTACTTC; CDR3aa: CASSFTSGAAETQYF
abundance: few; j_gene: TRBJ2-1; v_gene: TRBV7-9; d_gene: TRBD2; CDR3nt: TGTGCCAGCAGCTCGGAACTAGCGGGGGGGAGAGAGCAGTTCTTC; CDR3aa: CASSSELAGGREQFF
abundance: NA; j_gene: TRBJ2-3; v_gene: TRBV4-3; d_gene: TRBD2; CDR3nt: TGCGCCAGCAGCCCAAGGACTAGCGGGCCAGATACGCAGTATTTT; CDR3aa: CASSPRTSGPDTQYF
abundance: NA; j_gene: TRBJ2-5; v_gene: TRBV5-5; d_gene: NA; CDR3nt: TGTGCCAGCAGCTTGTTCCAGGGACTTATGGAGACCCAGTACTTC; CDR3aa: CASSLFQGLMETQYF
abundance: many; j_gene: TRBJ2-6; v_gene: TRBV5-1; d_gene: NA; CDR3nt: TGCGCCAGCAGCTTCGGCACTTCCTCTGGGGCCAACGTCCTGACTTTC; CDR3aa: CASSFGTSSGANVLTF
abundance: NA; j_gene: TRBJ2-5; v_gene: TRBV5-1; d_gene: NA; CDR3nt: TGCGCCAGCAGCGTAGTCCATCCTCAAGAGACCCAGTACTTC; CDR3aa: CASSVVHPQETQYF
abundance: many; j_gene: TRBJ1-4; v_gene: TRBV20-1; d_gene: NA; CDR3nt: TGCAGTGCTAGGATCCGGCCAGGCTCTGCAACTAATGAAAAACTGTTTTTT; CDR3aa: CSARIRPGSATNEKLFF
abundance: NA; j_gene: TRBJ2-5; v_gene: TRBV7-9; d_gene: NA; CDR3nt: TGTGCCAGCAGCTCACAGACCGGCCGCCAAGAGACCCAGTACTTC; CDR3aa: CASSSQTGRQETQYF
abundance: many; j_gene: TRBJ2-1; v_gene: TRBV29-1; d_gene: TRBD2; CDR3nt: TGCAGCGTTGAGACGGCGGGGGAAGAGCAGTTCTTC; CDR3aa: CSVETAGEEQFF
abundance: NA; j_gene: TRBJ1-4; v_gene: TRBV27; d_gene: NA; CDR3nt: TGTGCCAGCAGCGGGGACGTGAATGAAAAACTGTTTTTT; CDR3aa: CASSGDVNEKLFF
abundance: many; j_gene: TRBJ2-1; v_gene: TRBV7-6; d_gene: NA; CDR3nt: TGTGCCAGCAGCTCCTCAATAGGTGGGGAGCAGTTCTTC; CDR3aa: CASSSSIGGEQFF
abundance: few; j_gene: TRBJ1-6; v_gene: TRBV12-3/TRBV12-4; d_gene: NA; CDR3nt: TGTGCCAGCAGTTTAGTCGGGGGAAGTTCACCCCTCCACTTT; CDR3aa: CASSLVGGSSPLHF
abundance: few; j_gene: TRBJ1-5; v_gene: TRBV29-1; d_gene: TRBD1; CDR3nt: TGCAGCGTCCTTGTGGGCAGGGGGAGGGATCAGCCCCAGCATTTT; CDR3aa: CSVLVGRGRDQPQHF
abundance: once; j_gene: TRBJ1-5; v_gene: TRBV5-1; d_gene: NA; CDR3nt: TGCGCCAGCAGCCCGGCGGGACCCCATCAGCCCCAGCATTTT; CDR3aa: CASSPAGPHQPQHF
abundance: NA; j_gene: TRBJ2-2; v_gene: TRBV11-3; d_gene: NA; CDR3nt: TGTGCCAGCAGCTTCGTCCCCACCGGGGAGCTGTTTTTT; CDR3aa: CASSFVPTGELFF
abundance: many; j_gene: TRBJ1-2; v_gene: TRBV20-1; d_gene: TRBD1; CDR3nt: TGCAGTGCTCAGACAGGGTATGGCTACACCTTC; CDR3aa: CSAQTGYGYTF
abundance: NA; j_gene: TRBJ2-5; v_gene: TRBV11-3; d_gene: NA; CDR3nt: TGTGCCAGCAGCTTAGACGGGACAGAGACCCAGTACTTC; CDR3aa: CASSLDGTETQYF
abundance: NA; j_gene: TRBJ2-7; v_gene: TRBV20-1; d_gene: TRBD2; CDR3nt: TGCAGTGCTAGAGGCCCCGGGGAGGGGATATACGAGCAGTACTTC; CDR3aa: CSARGPGEGIYEQYF
abundance: NA; j_gene: TRBJ2-7; v_gene: TRBV12-5; d_gene: NA; CDR3nt: TGTGCTAGTGGTTTGTCAGGGGCTACTGACGAGCAGTACTTC; CDR3aa: CASGLSGATDEQYF
abundance: NA; j_gene: TRBJ2-5; v_gene: TRBV5-1; d_gene: NA; CDR3nt: TGCGCCAGCAGCTTGCTGGGACGGGCGGAAGAGACCCAGTACTTC; CDR3aa: CASSLLGRAEETQYF
abundance: NA; j_gene: TRBJ2-5; v_gene: TRBV29-1; d_gene: NA; CDR3nt: TGCAGCGTTGCCGCCCGGGGCAGGGTTGGGAGAGAGACCCAGTACTTC; CDR3aa: CSVAARGRVGRETQYF
abundance: few; j_gene: TRBJ2-1; v_gene: TRBV24-1; d_gene: TRBD2; CDR3nt: TGTGCCACCAGCGGACTAGCGGGTTCCCCACAGTTCTTC; CDR3aa: CATSGLAGSPQFF
abundance: few; j_gene: TRBJ2-3; v_gene: TRBV20-1; d_gene: TRBD1; CDR3nt: TGCAGTGCTAGAGATCGACACGGGACAGTCCCAGATACGCAGTATTTT; CDR3aa: CSARDRHGTVPDTQYF
abundance: few; j_gene: TRBJ2-5; v_gene: TRBV24-1; d_gene: NA; CDR3nt: TGTGCCACCAGTGCGCTGACTCCGGCGGGCGTCGAAGAGACCCAGTACTTC; CDR3aa: CATSALTPAGVEETQYF
abundance: NA; j_gene: TRBJ1-2; v_gene: TRBV28; d_gene: NA; CDR3nt: TGTGCCATCTCCCCGACCACAGGCCGCTATGGCTACACCTTC; CDR3aa: CAISPTTGRYGYTF
abundance: many; j_gene: TRBJ1-6; v_gene: TRBV9; d_gene: NA; CDR3nt: TGTGCCAGCAGCGGCGCTGGGGTCGAGGATTCACCCCTCCACTTT; CDR3aa: CASSGAGVEDSPLHF
abundance: many; j_gene: TRBJ1-6; v_gene: TRBV20-1; d_gene: NA; CDR3nt: TGCAGTGCTAGACCATTCCAGGGACCAGGGACGAGGCATTCACCCCTCCACTTT; CDR3aa: CSARPFQGPGTRHSPLHF
abundance: NA; j_gene: TRBJ1-1; v_gene: TRBV27; d_gene: NA; CDR3nt: TGTGCCAGCACCACCCATCAGGGAATCGACACTGAAGCTTTCTTT; CDR3aa: CASTTHQGIDTEAFF
abundance: many; j_gene: TRBJ2-7; v_gene: TRBV7-2; d_gene: TRBD1; CDR3nt: TGTGCCAGCAGCTCGGGGACAGGGACCTACGAGCAGTACTTC; CDR3aa: CASSSGTGTYEQYF
abundance: few; j_gene: TRBJ1-6; v_gene: TRBV6-2/TRBV6-3; d_gene: NA; CDR3nt: TGTGCCAGCAGCCCATCGACAGAAGAAATTTCACCCCTCCACTTT; CDR3aa: CASSPSTEEISPLHF
abundance: many; j_gene: TRBJ2-1; v_gene: TRBV5-6; d_gene: NA; CDR3nt: TGTGCCAGCAGCTCTACATCTAGTGGCTTCTCCTACAATGAGCAGTTCTTC; CDR3aa: CASSSTSSGFSYNEQFF
abundance: many; j_gene: TRBJ2-2; v_gene: TRBV6-5; d_gene: NA; CDR3nt: TGTGCCAGCAGTCTCCTCCAGTATTCGAACACCGGGGAGCTGTTTTTT; CDR3aa: CASSLLQYSNTGELFF
abundance: few; j_gene: TRBJ2-1; v_gene: TRBV20-1; d_gene: NA; CDR3nt: TGCAGTGCTAGAGAATACGGAAATGAGCAGTTCTTC; CDR3aa: CSAREYGNEQFF
abundance: many; j_gene: TRBJ2-3; v_gene: TRBV20-1; d_gene: NA; CDR3nt: TGCAGCTTCACTAGCACAGATACGCAGTATTTT; CDR3aa: CSFTSTDTQYF
abundance: NA; j_gene: TRBJ2-5; v_gene: TRBV21-1; d_gene: NA; CDR3nt: TGTGCCAGCAGCAAAGCTGGGCCGAACCAAGAGACCCAGTACTTC; CDR3aa: CASSKAGPNQETQYF
abundance: few; j_gene: TRBJ2-2; v_gene: TRBV12-3/TRBV12-4; d_gene: TRBD2; CDR3nt: TGTGCCAGCAGTTTTTCACTAGCGGGGGGAGTTAACACCGGGGAGCTGTTTTTT; CDR3aa: CASSFSLAGGVNTGELFF
abundance: NA; j_gene: TRBJ1-3; v_gene: TRBV10-3; d_gene: NA; CDR3nt: TGTGCCATCAGTGAAGACTCCTTACCCTCTGGAAACACCATATATTTT; CDR3aa: CAISEDSLPSGNTIYF
abundance: few; j_gene: TRBJ2-1; v_gene: TRBV6-5; d_gene: TRBD1; CDR3nt: TGTGCCAGCAGTTACTGGGGACAGGTCGATGAGCAGTTCTTC; CDR3aa: CASSYWGQVDEQFF
abundance: many; j_gene: TRBJ2-2; v_gene: TRBV20-1; d_gene: NA; CDR3nt: TGCAGTGCTAGAGAGCGGGCCGGGGAGCTGTTTTTT; CDR3aa: CSARERAGELFF
abundance: NA; j_gene: TRBJ2-3; v_gene: TRBV9; d_gene: NA; CDR3nt: TGTGCCAGCACCCCTAGGGTAAGCACAGATACGCAGTATTTT; CDR3aa: CASTPRVSTDTQYF